The clone carrying this T cell receptor (beta chain) was counted a few times. Antigen specificity is unknown. This sample is part of a study of Ad26.COV2.S vaccination and SARS-CoV-2 variants. Overall study context: Intramuscularly, Ad26.COV2.S was given either once or twice, 56 days apart.

Treatment here: some 20 received Ad26.COV2.S at low or high dose, single or two shots; 5 received placebo; per-sample allocation not given. The investigators took samples on day 63 after the first vaccine or placebo injection. The shot given was an Ad26 vector that makes Wuhan-strain SARS-CoV-2 spike. Germline assignment: CDR1 LNHNV and CDR2 YYDKDF (reference sequence). CDR3 size: 13 residues. V lost 7 bases and J 10 bases, leaving 17 bases between the germline ends. The repertoire was sequenced with immunoSEQ multiplex PCR; TCRdb's copy has only in-frame clones and lacks some. The sample yields some 450,000 clones, around 91% seen once. General observations from the study: Placebo recipients and vaccine recipients were similar in non-spike TCR breadth.

This clonotype was sampled from a person between 18 and 65 years old who received the Ad26.COV2.S COVID-19 vaccine or a placebo. The sequences come from peripheral blood, collected in a trial of Ad26.COV2.S vaccine versus placebo. The chain couples TRBV15 to TRBJ2-1; perhaps TRBD2 as D (5 bases). CDR3 DNA: TGTGCCACCACTTCAACGGGGTCCAGGGAGCAGTTCTTC. Its translation is CATTSTGSREQFF.